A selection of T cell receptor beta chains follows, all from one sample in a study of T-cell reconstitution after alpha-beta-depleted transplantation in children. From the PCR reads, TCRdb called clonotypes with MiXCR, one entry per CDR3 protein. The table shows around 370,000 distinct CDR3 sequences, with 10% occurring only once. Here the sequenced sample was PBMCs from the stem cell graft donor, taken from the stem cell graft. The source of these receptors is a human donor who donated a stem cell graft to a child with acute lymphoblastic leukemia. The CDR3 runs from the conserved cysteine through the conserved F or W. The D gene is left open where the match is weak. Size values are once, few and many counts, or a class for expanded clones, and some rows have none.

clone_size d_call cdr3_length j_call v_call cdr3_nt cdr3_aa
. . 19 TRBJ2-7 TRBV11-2 TGTGCCAGCAGCACTCCGGGACAGGGTTTACTAGCGGGAACCTACGAGCAGTACTTC CASSTPGQGLLAGTYEQYF
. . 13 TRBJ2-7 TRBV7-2 TGTGCCAGCAGCCAAGGATGGGGCTGGGAGCAGTACTTC CASSQGWGWEQYF
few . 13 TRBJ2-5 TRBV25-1 TGTGCCAGCAGTGAACCGGGGGTAGCGGCCCAGTACTTC CASSEPGVAAQYF
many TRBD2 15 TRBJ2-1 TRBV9 TGTGCCAGCAGCGTAGCTACAGCCCTAGCGGGTGAGCAGTTCTTC CASSVATALAGEQFF
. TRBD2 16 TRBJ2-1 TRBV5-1 TGCGCCAGCAGGGGAGGGGTAACTGCAACCTACAATGAGCAGTTCTTC CASRGGVTATYNEQFF
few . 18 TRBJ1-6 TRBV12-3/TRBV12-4 TGTGCCAGCAGTTCCACCCTAGACCCAATTAACCCTAATTCACCCCTCCACTTT CASSSTLDPINPNSPLHF
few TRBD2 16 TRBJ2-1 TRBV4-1 TGCGCCAGCAGCCAGATAGCGGGAGTAGGGTACAATGAGCAGTTCTTC CASSQIAGVGYNEQFF
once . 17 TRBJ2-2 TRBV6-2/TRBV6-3 TGTGCCAGCAGCCTACTCGGGACAGTAATCAACACCGGGGGGCTGTTTTTT CASSLLGTVINTGGLFF
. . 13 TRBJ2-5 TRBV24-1 TGTGCCACCAGTGATTTACTCCAAGAGACCCAGTACTTC CATSDLLQETQYF
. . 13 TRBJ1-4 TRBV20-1 TGCAGTGCCGTCTCAGAGCTGAGTGAAAAACTGTTTTTT CSAVSELSEKLFF
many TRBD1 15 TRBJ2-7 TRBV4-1 TGCGCCAGCAGCCACACAGGGGGTAGCTCCTACGAGCAGTACTTC CASSHTGGSSYEQYF
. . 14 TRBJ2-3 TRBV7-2 TGTGCCAGCAGCCCATGGGGAGCTTTAGATACGCAGTATTTT CASSPWGALDTQYF
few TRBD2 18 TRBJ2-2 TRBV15 TGTGCCACCAGCAGAGATCTAGCGGGAGAGATAAAGGCCGGGGAGCTGTTTTTT CATSRDLAGEIKAGELFF
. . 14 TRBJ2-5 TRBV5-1 TGCGCCAGCAGCCCCGCCAGGTGGTGGGAGACCCAGTACTTC CASSPARWWETQYF
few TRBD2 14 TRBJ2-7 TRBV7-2 TGTGCCAGCAGCTCTAGCGGGAGGCCCTACGAGCAGTACTTC CASSSSGRPYEQYF
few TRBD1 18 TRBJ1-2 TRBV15 TGTGCCACCAGCAGAGAAAAGGACAGGGAGGTTTTGGACTATGGCTACACCTTC CATSREKDREVLDYGYTF
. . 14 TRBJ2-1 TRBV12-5 TGTGCTAGTGGTTTGAATCAGGGGTTCGATGAGCAGTTCTTC CASGLNQGFDEQFF
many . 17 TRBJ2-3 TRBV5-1 TGCGCCAGCAGCTTGTATGGCGGGACATTGAACGGCAATACGCAGTATTTT CASSLYGGTLNGNTQYF
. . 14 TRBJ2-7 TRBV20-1 TGCAGTGCTAGAGCCAGAGGGCTCTCCTACGAGCAGTACTTC CSARARGLSYEQYF
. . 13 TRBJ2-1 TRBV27 TGTGCCAGCCGGACAGCCGCCTACAATGAGCAGTTCTTC CASRTAAYNEQFF
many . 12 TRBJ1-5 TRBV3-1 TGTGCCAGCAGCCAAGAGGCTTCGCCCCAGCATTTT CASSQEASPQHF
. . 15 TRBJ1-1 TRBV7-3 TGTGCCAGCAGCGCCGAAGGGGGGCGGTTCACTGAAGCTTTCTTT CASSAEGGRFTEAFF
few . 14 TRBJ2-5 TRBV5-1 TGCGCCAGCAGCGCACGGATGAAACAAGAGACCCAGTACTTC CASSARMKQETQYF
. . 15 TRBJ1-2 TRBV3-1 TGTGCCAGCAGCCAAGATCTACCCAGTTCCTATGGCTACACCTTC CASSQDLPSSYGYTF
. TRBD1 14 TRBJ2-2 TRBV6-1 TGTGCCAGCAATACAGGGGTCAACACCGGGGAGCTGTTTTTT CASNTGVNTGELFF
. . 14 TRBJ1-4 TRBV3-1 TGTGCCAGCAGCCAAGGGGCCAGGGGTGAAAAACTGTTTTTT CASSQGARGEKLFF
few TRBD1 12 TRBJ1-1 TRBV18 TGTGCCAGCTCACAAGACAGGGGGCAAGCTTTCTTT CASSQDRGQAFF
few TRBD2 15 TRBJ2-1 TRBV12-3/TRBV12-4 TGTGCCAGCAGACCGAGCGGGAGCGCCTACAATGAGCAGTTCTTC CASRPSGSAYNEQFF
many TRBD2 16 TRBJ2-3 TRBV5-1 TGCGCCAGCAGGGGACTAGCGGGAGGTGGCACAGATACGCAGTATTTT CASRGLAGGGTDTQYF
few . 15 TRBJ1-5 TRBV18 TGTGCCAGCTCACCGGGACACCAAAGCAATCAGCCCCAGCATTTT CASSPGHQSNQPQHF
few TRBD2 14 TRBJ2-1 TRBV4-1 TGCGCCAGCAGCCAACGCGGGAGTTCTCCTGAGCAGTTCTTC CASSQRGSSPEQFF
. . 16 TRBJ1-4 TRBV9 TGTGCCAGCAGCGGGGGTAACAGGGACCCACCGGAAAAACTGTTTTTT CASSGGNRDPPEKLFF
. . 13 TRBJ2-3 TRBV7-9 TGTGCCAGCAGTCCCTTCGGCACAGATACGCAGTATTTT CASSPFGTDTQYF
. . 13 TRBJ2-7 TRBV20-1 TGCAGTGCTGACCGGGGTGCATCCTACGAGCAGTACTTC CSADRGASYEQYF
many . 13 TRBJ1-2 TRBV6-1 TGTGCCAGCAGTGACGAAGCCCACTATGGCTACACCTTC CASSDEAHYGYTF
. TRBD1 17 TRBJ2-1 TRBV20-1 TGCAGTGCTAGCCTTATGACAGGGATCAGCTCCTACAATGAGCAGTTCTTC CSASLMTGISSYNEQFF
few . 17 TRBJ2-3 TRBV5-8 TGTGCCAGCAGCTTACCACAGGTGTTCTTTAGCACAGATACGCAGTATTTT CASSLPQVFFSTDTQYF
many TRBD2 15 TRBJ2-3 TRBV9 TGTGCCAGCAGCGTGGCTGGCGGGAGCGCAGATACGCAGTATTTT CASSVAGGSADTQYF
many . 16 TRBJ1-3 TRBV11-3 TGTGCCAGCAGCTTAGACAGCAGGGACTCTGGAAACACCATATATTTT CASSLDSRDSGNTIYF
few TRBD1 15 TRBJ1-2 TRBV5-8 TGTGCCAGCAGCTTGGATGGACAGGAGGGGCATGGCTACACCTTC CASSLDGQEGHGYTF
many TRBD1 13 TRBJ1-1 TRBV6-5 TGTGCCAGCAATCCGGGACAGGCCTCAGAAGCTTTCTTT CASNPGQASEAFF
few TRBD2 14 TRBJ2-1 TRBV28 TGTGCCAGCAGTTTTGCGGGAGGTTGGTATGAGCAGTTCTTC CASSFAGGWYEQFF
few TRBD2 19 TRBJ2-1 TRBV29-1 TGCAGCGTTCCGCCGGGTAGCGGGACCTCAATAGGTGCCTACAATGAGCAGTTCTTC CSVPPGSGTSIGAYNEQFF
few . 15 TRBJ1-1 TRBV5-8 TGTGCCAGCAGCCGTTTGGAACTTATGAACACTGAAGCTTTCTTT CASSRLELMNTEAFF
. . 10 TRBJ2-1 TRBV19 TGTGCCAGTAGAACCTTTAAGCAGTTCTTC CASRTFKQFF
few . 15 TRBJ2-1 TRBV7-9 TGTGCCAGCAGCCTTGAGAGTTCGACAGCTAATGAGCAGTTCTTC CASSLESSTANEQFF
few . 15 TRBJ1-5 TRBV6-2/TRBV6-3 TGTGCCAGCAGCCCCCGGGGGGGAAACGGCCAGCCCCAGCATTTT CASSPRGGNGQPQHF
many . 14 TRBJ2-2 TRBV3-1 TGTGCCAGCAGCCAAGAAGTTCTGTCAGGGGAGCTGTTTTTT CASSQEVLSGELFF
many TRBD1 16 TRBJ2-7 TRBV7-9 TGTGCCAGCAGCCGAGGGCGGGACAGGGACCCTTACGAGCAGTACTTC CASSRGRDRDPYEQYF
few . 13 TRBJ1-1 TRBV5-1 TGCGCCAGCAGCTTTTCCAGCGACACTGAAGCTTTCTTT CASSFSSDTEAFF
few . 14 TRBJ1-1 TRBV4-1 TGCGCCAGCAGCCAAGACATCATGAACACTGAAGCTTTCTTT CASSQDIMNTEAFF
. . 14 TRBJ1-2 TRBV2 TGTGCCAGCACTCAAATGGGGACTAACTATGGCTACACCTTC CASTQMGTNYGYTF
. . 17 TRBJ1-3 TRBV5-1 TGCGCCAGCAGCTTGGGTCCAGGCGAAAAGTCTGGAAACACCATATATTTT CASSLGPGEKSGNTIYF
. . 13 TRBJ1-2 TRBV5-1 TGCGCCAGCAGCGCCAAGACAGTCTCCGGCTACACCTTC CASSAKTVSGYTF
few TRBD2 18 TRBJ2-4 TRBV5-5 TGTGCCAGCAGCTTGGGTCTTCGGACTAGCGGGCTTAAAAACATTCAGTACTTC CASSLGLRTSGLKNIQYF